The 16 T cell receptor beta chains listed next were all sequenced from one sample in a study of a mutant IDH1 vaccine in newly diagnosed glioma. Regarding time point: week 47, end of study. The study gave 300 ug of mutant IDH1 20-mer peptide per vaccine dose, with topical imiquimod. Clones were read by immunoSEQ multiplex PCR, and TCRdb kept only the in-frame ones, dropping some. The table includes about 85,000 clones, roughly nine tenths detected once. What these receptors recognize is not known. The material was PBMCs, obtained from a glioma patient whose treatment included an IDH1 peptide vaccine. The receptor source for this set is a woman in her forties or fifties with glioma.

The chain carries TRBV5-1 and TRBJ2-2; 8 bases fit TRBD1. The CDR3 has 15 amino acids. Germline CDR1 and CDR2: SGHRS and YFSETQ. Unmatched junction bases numbered 5, after V lost 0 bases and J lost 7 bases. CDR3 region: CASSLGRTGHGELFF. The DNA for the CDR3 is TGCGCCAGCAGCTTGGGGAGGACAGGGCACGGGGAGCTGTTTTTT.

The J gene is TRBJ2-7, the V gene TRBV2, with TRBD1 matching 9 bases. J lost 2 bases, V lost 8 bases, and 7 bases had no gene match. From germline, CDR1 is SNHLY and CDR2 FYNNEI. This CDR3 is built from 14 residues. The CDR3 DNA sequence: TGTGCCAGCCTACTGACAGGGGGGGCCTACGAGCAGTACTTC. Translating it yields CASLLTGGAYEQYF.

This clone showed up just a few times. The chain links TRBV5-1 to TRBJ1-2, with D hard to call. CDR1 SGHRS and CDR2 YFSETQ come from the germline V gene. The V gene lost 1 base and the J gene lost 7 bases, with 8 bases spanning the gap. This CDR3 contains 12 residues. CDR3 region: CASSLSDFGYTF. In DNA, the CDR3 is TGCGCCAGCAGCTTGTCTGACTTTGGCTACACCTTC.

The CDR3 DNA follows: TGTGCCAGCAGAGCGACAGGGGATAATTCCCACGAGCAGTACTTC. Residues: CASRATGDNSHEQYF. J is TRBJ2-5 and V is TRBV13; TRBD1 matches at 8 bases. The DNA end lines up better with TRBJ2-7; the J call may be wrong. The CDR3 has 15 residues. CDR1 and CDR2 from the germline V gene are PRHDT and FYEKMQ (reference sequence).

The chain combines TRBV15 with TRBJ1-2; TRBD1 matches 9 bases. The CDR3 has 18 residues. Germline CDR1 LNHNV, CDR2 YYDKDF (reference sequence). V shed 0 bases and J 0 bases; nucleotides not matched to a gene: 8. The CDR3 loop reads CATSREGTGLGSNYGYTF. CDR3 DNA sequence: TGTGCCACCAGCAGAGAAGGGACAGGGTTGGGGTCTAACTATGGCTACACCTTC.

The chain couples TRBV27 to TRBJ1-5; D uncertain. The length of the CDR3 is 15 residues. CDR1 is MNHEY and CDR2 is SMNVEV in the germline V gene (reference sequence). V dropped 3 bases and J dropped 0 bases, with 9 bases sitting between them. The CDR3 bases are TGTGCCAGCAGTTTCACACCTTATAGCAATCAGCCCCAGCATTTT. It yields the protein CASSFTPYSNQPQHF.

The V gene is TRBV28, the J gene TRBJ2-7; 10 bases align to TRBD1. The germline V gene encodes CDR1 MDHEN and CDR2 SYDVKM. This CDR3 region has 15 residues. J lost 4 bases, V lost 6 bases, and 9 bases had no gene match. Here the CDR3 DNA reads TGTGCCAGCAGCCCCCCCCGGGACAGGGGATACGAGCAGTACTTC. It is translated as CASSPPRDRGYEQYF.

This clone occurred once. CDR3 protein: CASSFYGGTNTGELFF. The CDR3 DNA reads as TGTGCCAGCAGTTTTTATGGGGGGACGAACACCGGGGAGCTGTTTTTT. V and J are TRBV27 and TRBJ2-2, with D possibly being TRBD2 (6 bases). The CDR3 covers 16 residues. Germline CDR1 is MNHEY and CDR2 is SMNVEV (reference sequence). V dropped 3 bases and J dropped 0 bases, with 11 bases sitting between them.

The V gene is TRBV27, the J gene TRBJ1-1, with TRBD1 matching 8 bases. This CDR3 region has 14 residues. V was pared by 5 bases and J by 5 bases, with 7 bases of the junction left unmatched. The germline CDR1 and CDR2 sequences are MNHEY and SMNVEV (reference sequence). CDR3 DNA: TGTGCCAGCAGTATACAGGGGGGTCGGACTGAAGCTTTCTTT. This encodes CASSIQGGRTEAFF.

The chain joins TRBV5-1 to TRBJ1-2, with TRBD1 matching over 7 bases. The J segment lost 4 bases and the V segment lost 4 bases, leaving 7 bases of the junction unmatched. The length of the CDR3 is 14 residues. The V gene's germline CDR1 is SGHRS and CDR2 YFSETQ. In DNA, the CDR3 is TGCGCCAGCAGCCGCGACAGGGAGGCCTATGGCTACACCTTC. Translated: CASSRDREAYGYTF.

This chain connects TRBV30 to TRBJ1-4, with 7 bases aligning to TRBD1. The CDR3 length is 14 residues. The V segment lost 1 base and the J segment 13 bases; nucleotides outside the gene matches: 12. Germline CDR1 and CDR2: GTSNPN and SVGIG (reference sequence). The DNA for the CDR3 is TGTGCCTGGAGTGCCCGGGACAGTGGGGGTAGACTGTTTTTT. The encoded protein is CAWSARDSGGRLFF. Full variable domain (rest looked up from reference TRBV30 and TRBJ1-4): SQTIHQWPATLVQPVGSPLSLECTVEGTSNPNLYWYRQAAGRGLQLLFYSVGIGQISSEVPQNLSASRPQDRQFILSSKKLLLSDSGFYLCAWSARDSGGRLFFGSGTQLSVL.

The CDR3 reads CASSNRDGNEKLFF. The CDR3 DNA follows: TGTGCCAGCAGCAACCGGGACGGGAATGAAAAACTGTTTTTT. The chain combines TRBV7-9 with TRBJ1-4, with a weak D call TRBD1 (5 bases). Germline CDR1 reads SEHNR; CDR2 reads FQNEAQ (reference sequence). CDR3 length: 14 amino acids. Trimming removed 5 bases from V and 5 bases from J, with 12 bases in between.

This chain uses TRBV19 with TRBJ1-1, with D unresolved. The CDR3 extends over 17 amino acids. Trimming removed 8 bases from V and 4 bases from J, with 26 bases in between. Germline V gene lookup returns CDR1 LNHDA and CDR2 SQIVND (reference sequence). The CDR3, as DNA: TGTGCCAGTTCGCAAGACGGGGTAATGTCGGGTCGCACTGAAGCTTTCTTT. This encodes CASSQDGVMSGRTEAFF.

V and J are TRBV30 and TRBJ1-5, with TRBD1 as a possible D gene (5 bases). The CDR3 runs 15 residues. The ends were cut back, 3 bases at V and 3 bases at J, with 15 bases in the middle. Germline CDR1 reads GTSNPN; CDR2 reads SVGIG (reference sequence). In nucleotides, the CDR3 is TGTGCCTGGAGGCGGGGGGGAGCCTTCAATCAGCCCCAGCATTTT. The encoded protein is CAWRRGGAFNQPQHF.

This sequence joins TRBV5-1 and TRBJ2-1; TRBD1 or TRBD2 may be the D gene (5 bases each). Between the trimmed V and J ends, which lost 2 bases and 6 bases, there was a span of 9 bases. Germline V CDR1 and CDR2: SGHRS, YFSETQ. The CDR3 spans 13 residues. The DNA of the CDR3 is TGCGCCAGCAGCTTTCCGGGACCCAATGAGCAGTTCTTC. Protein: CASSFPGPNEQFF. The full variable domain, its missing parts supplied by reference TRBV5-1 and TRBJ2-1, is KAGVTQTPRYLIKTRGQQVTLSCSPISGHRSVSWYQQTPGQGLQFLFEYFSETQRNKGNFPGRFSGRQFSNSRSEMNVSTLELGDSALYLCASSFPGPNEQFFGPGTRLTVL.

This chain uses TRBV29-1 with TRBJ2-2, with 8 bases that match TRBD2. Germline V gene sequence: CDR1 SQVTM, CDR2 ANQGSEA. J gave up 0 bases and V 6 bases, and 3 bases lay outside the gene matches. The CDR3 sequence is 14 residues long. For the CDR3, the DNA is TGCAGCGTCAAACTAGCGGCGAACACCGGGGAGCTGTTTTTT. As protein: CSVKLAANTGELFF.